Many counts were recorded for the clone carrying this T cell receptor beta chain. What it recognizes is unknown. As to time point: longitudinal time-point 2. Germline CDR1 SGHRS, CDR2 YFSETQ. V shed 4 bases, J shed 0 bases, and the junction held 2 bases outside the gene matches. The CDR3 extends over 15 amino acids. The cDNA was synthesized by 5'RACE incorporating 10-nucleotide random UMIs. The authors obtained over 180 million TCR-beta sequences from 15-18 subjects per sequencing run. Using its own MiXCR run on the 5' RACE reads, TCRdb lists one record per CDR3 protein. Of fewer than 70,000 distinct CDR3 sequences listed, roughly 10% were seen once; the top ten hold around 12%. The data were taken from a study of neurological immune-mediated disorders. Overall study findings and caveats: None of the CDR3 amino acid sequences in expanded clones turned up in more than one subject, which points to private repertoires in all groups. The greatest degree of TCR clonal expansion was observed in HTLV-1-associated myelopathy, with the lowest in multiple sclerosis, below that of healthy controls.

Sequencing was done on a sample of PBMCs. The gene calls are TRBV5-1 and TRBJ2-1; 9 bases match TRBD2. The TCR sequence derives from a man between 25 and 39 years old in good health. The CDR3 is CASSAGGGSYNEQFF. The CDR3 nucleotides read TGCGCCAGCAGCGCGGGGGGGGGCTCCTACAATGAGCAGTTCTTC.